This T cell receptor beta chain was documented in a study of shared clonotypes between healthy human individuals. General observations from the study: Against clonotypes common to all four donors, non-shared ones had lower generation probabilities. Memory subsets generally showed lower estimated richness than naive subsets.

The germline V gene encodes CDR1 SEHNR and CDR2 FQNEAQ (reference sequence). The CDR3 is 16 residues long. Trimming took off 1 base at V and 2 bases at J, with 15 bases between the two ends. Only in-frame clones appear in the TCRdb table, and some are missing; sequencing was by immunoSEQ multiplex PCR. The sample has approximately 720,000 clones; approximately 90% are singletons. Note on this clone: Its antigen is not identified.

Naive CD8 cells comprised CD45RO-negative, CCR7-positively selected cells, excluding terminally differentiated effector memory CD45RA+ cells. This chain joins TRBV7-9 and TRBJ2-7, with TRBD2 as a possible D gene (6 bases). The sample comprised naive CD8+ T cells sorted from blood. This TCR was sampled from a man aged 30 to 39 in good health. The CDR3 nucleotides read TGTGCCAGCAGCTTAGTTTCCGGGACTGAAACCTACGAGCAGTACTTC. Translation: CASSLVSGTETYEQYF.